The 22 T cell receptor beta chains reported below all come from one sample, sequenced in a study of blood T cells in healthy people across ages. The use of a sample-barcoded 5' primer and a J-beta primer mix characterized a second PCR of roughly 6 to 11 cycles. In TCRdb, the 5' RACE reads were re-called with MiXCR into one record per CDR3 protein. This repertoire shows approximately 780,000 distinct CDR3 sequences, under 30% found once; its top ten account for about 3%. The same specimen was also included in a second study, on T cells of mothers and their children.

Material for sequencing was blood. Every receptor here comes from a boy between 5 and 17 years old in good health.

In DNA form, the CDR3 reads TGTGCCAGCAGTCCAAGGAGGTTTGCTACCTACGAGCAGTACTTC. Translated: CASSPRRFATYEQYF. The chain uses TRBV28 and TRBJ2-7; a possible D gene is TRBD2 (5 bases). Per germline, CDR1 MDHEN and CDR2 SYDVKM. Trimming cost V 5 bases and J 2 bases, with 16 bases left between them. The CDR3 is 15 residues long.

In its sample, this clonotype was seen a few times. This chain's CDR3 is CASSLRSGTGIYGYTF. In DNA, the CDR3 is TGTGCCAGCAGCTTACGATCTGGGACAGGGATCTATGGCTACACCTTC. The chain combines TRBV7-3 with TRBJ1-2; 9 positions agree with TRBD1. The CDR3 has 16 amino acids. Losses at the gene ends were 2 bases for V and 4 bases for J; bases not matched to a gene: 8. The germline CDR1 and CDR2 sequences are SGHTA and FQGTGA.

This clonotype was observed a few times. The rearrangement links TRBV5-1 to TRBJ1-1; no clear D gene. Germline V gene sequence: CDR1 SGHRS, CDR2 YFSETQ. V was pared by 0 bases and J by 4 bases, with 13 bases between. The CDR3 runs to 15 residues. The CDR3 protein is CASSLVKASPTEAFF. Here the CDR3 DNA reads TGCGCCAGCAGCTTGGTGAAGGCCAGCCCCACTGAAGCTTTCTTT.

This clonotype was seen a few times. The chain employs TRBV24-1 and TRBJ2-6, with D unresolved. The CDR3 extends over 14 amino acids. Per germline, CDR1 KGHDR and CDR2 SFDVKD. Trimming shortened V by 4 bases and J by 2 bases, and 5 bases separated the two germline ends. The CDR3 loop is CATSENAGANVLTF. The CDR3, as DNA: TGTGCCACCAGTGAAAATGCTGGGGCCAACGTCCTGACTTTC.

This clonotype has a handful of counts. V and J are TRBV6-4 and TRBJ2-5; TRBD1 agrees at 7 bases. The DNA end favors TRBJ2-1, so the J call may be wrong. The CDR3 has 15 amino acids. Germline V lookup: CDR1 MRHNA, CDR2 SNTAGT. The CDR3 DNA sequence: TGTGCCAGCAGTGAACGAGGGGGCGGTAGTTATGAGCAGTTCTTC. Its protein product is CASSERGGGSYEQFF.

This clonotype was observed a handful of times. V gene TRBV7-9 combines with J gene TRBJ2-1, with 8 positions matching TRBD2. The germline V gene encodes CDR1 SEHNR and CDR2 FQNEAQ (reference sequence). The trim removed 5 bases at V and 8 bases at J, leaving 2 bases unmatched. The CDR3 covers 12 residues. The CDR3 DNA reads TGTGCCAGCAGCCAGACTAGCGATGAGCAGTTCTTC. Amino acids: CASSQTSDEQFF.

In this sample, this clonotype turned up a few times. The CDR3 DNA follows: TGTGCCAGCAGCCAAGGTTATAGGACATCTGAAGCTTTCTTT. This sequence encodes CASSQGYRTSEAFF. The chain joins TRBV4-2 to TRBJ1-1, with D perhaps matching TRBD1 (5 bases). The CDR3 runs 14 residues. In germline, CDR1 is LGHNA, CDR2 YNFKEQ. Trimming removed 1 base at V and 6 bases at J, with 12 bases between.

This chain joins TRBV20-1 and TRBJ1-2; no clear D. Looked up from germline, CDR1 is DFQATT and CDR2 is SNEGSKA (reference sequence). The CDR3 runs to 12 residues. V was shortened by 0 bases and J by 4 bases, with 6 bases between the two germline ends. CDR3 DNA: TGCAGTGCTAGAGAAGACTCCTATGGCTACACCTTC. As protein: CSAREDSYGYTF.

This clonotype was seen only a few times. The V call is TRBV27, the J call TRBJ1-1; D is possibly TRBD1 (6 bases). The V end lost 0 bases, the J end lost 7 bases, and 15 bases lay between the germline ends. Germline V gives CDR1 MNHEY, CDR2 SMNVEV (reference sequence). This CDR3 spans 15 amino acids. Here the CDR3 reads CASSLSSRVGGEAFF. The CDR3 nucleotides are TGTGCCAGCAGTTTATCGTCAAGGGTAGGGGGTGAAGCTTTCTTT.

This clonotype was picked up a small number of times. The chain employs TRBV13 and TRBJ1-5; TRBD1 might be the D (6 bases). The CDR3 sequence is 18 residues long. The germline gives CDR1 PRHDT, CDR2 FYEKMQ (reference sequence). Deletions cut 1 base from V and 3 bases from J, with 19 bases between. The CDR3 coding sequence is TGTGCCAGCAGCTTAGCCCACGGGGGGGGCGAAGTCAATCAGCCCCAGCATTTT. As protein: CASSLAHGGGEVNQPQHF.

This sequence joins TRBV29-1 and TRBJ1-1; 7 bases match TRBD1. CDR1 and CDR2 from the germline V gene are SQVTM and ANQGSEA. The CDR3 extends over 12 amino acids. The junction had 7 bases not matched to a gene; V was cut back by 7 bases and J by 5 bases. In DNA form, the CDR3 reads TGCAGCGCCAGGACAGGAGCAACTGAAGCTTTCTTT. Translated, it gives CSARTGATEAFF. Drawing the rest from reference TRBV29-1 and TRBJ1-1, the complete variable domain is SAVISQKPSRDICQRGTSLTIQCQVDSQVTMMFWYRQQPGQSLTLIATANQGSEATYESGFVIDKFPISRPNLTFSTLTVSNMSPEDSSIYLCSARTGATEAFFGQGTRLTVV.

This clonotype has just a few counts. J is TRBJ1-1 and V is TRBV4-2; TRBD1 might be the D (6 bases). The CDR3 totals 15 residues. Germline loops: CDR1 LGHNA, CDR2 YNFKEQ. Trimming shortened V by 4 bases and J by 6 bases, and 18 bases separated the two germline ends. Written as DNA, the CDR3 is TGTGCCAGCAGCCCTGTACGGGAGTCAGGGGCTGAAGCTTTCTTT. Protein: CASSPVRESGAEAFF.

The rearrangement joins TRBV5-1 to TRBJ2-5; 7 bases fit TRBD2. CDR1 is SGHRS and CDR2 is YFSETQ in the germline V gene. This CDR3 is 15 amino acids long. V lost 0 bases and J lost 7; bases outside the gene matches: 9. The CDR3 loop reads CASSLASTGGGTQYF. CDR3 nucleotides: TGCGCCAGCAGCTTGGCCTCCACTGGGGGGGGGACCCAGTACTTC. Using reference TRBV5-1 and TRBJ2-5 for the parts outside the CDR3, the full variable domain is KAGVTQTPRYLIKTRGQQVTLSCSPISGHRSVSWYQQTPGQGLQFLFEYFSETQRNKGNFPGRFSGRQFSNSRSEMNVSTLELGDSALYLCASSLASTGGGTQYFGPGTRLLVL.

The rearrangement uses TRBV9 and TRBJ1-1, with TRBD1 as a possible D gene (6 bases). The CDR3 has 17 residues. Germline lookup yields CDR1 SGDLS and CDR2 YYNGEE. V lost 1 base to trimming and J lost 1 base, with 17 bases between them. The CDR3 DNA is TGTGCCAGCAGCGTAATAGTGTGGGGGCAGCCGAACACTGAAGCTTTCTTT. It translates to CASSVIVWGQPNTEAFF.

This chain connects TRBV5-1 to TRBJ1-2; TRBD1 aligns across 11 bases. The V and J ends lost 4 bases and 6 bases, in that order; junction bases with no gene match: 11. The germline CDR1 and CDR2 sequences are SGHRS and YFSETQ. The CDR3 runs 16 residues. The CDR3 nucleotides read TGCGCCAGCAGCCCGCTGGCCGGGACAGGGGGAGATGGCTACACCTTC. Its protein is CASSPLAGTGGDGYTF.

This clonotype was observed a handful of times. The J gene is TRBJ1-2, the V gene TRBV20-1, with D perhaps matching TRBD1 (6 bases). Trimming stripped 6 bases from V and 5 bases from J, with 22 bases between. The length of the CDR3 is 15 residues. Germline lookup yields CDR1 DFQATT and CDR2 SNEGSKA (reference sequence). CDR3 sequence reads: CSAPARQGNRYGYTF. CDR3 DNA: TGCAGTGCGCCAGCAAGGCAGGGGAACAGATATGGCTACACCTTC.

V usage is TRBV29-1 and J usage is TRBJ2-2; D is uncertain. The CDR3 runs to 14 residues. Germline CDR1 is SQVTM and CDR2 is ANQGSEA. Trimming shortened V by 5 bases and J by 6 bases, and 16 bases separated the two germline ends. CDR3 sequence (DNA): TGCAGCGTTCTTAGTGTGGGTCTGCCCGGGGAGCTGTTTTTT. Protein sequence: CSVLSVGLPGELFF.

This clonotype was counted between two and nine times. This chain uses TRBV9 with TRBJ2-5; D unclear. The DNA matches TRBJ2-1 better at its end, which makes the J call doubtful. The CDR3 totals 16 residues. In germline, CDR1 is SGDLS, CDR2 YYNGEE. CDR3: CASSVVDPSVDNEQFF. The CDR3, as DNA: TGTGCCAGCAGCGTAGTGGACCCTTCGGTGGACAATGAGCAGTTCTTC.

This clonotype was seen a handful of times. This chain uses TRBV11-2 with TRBJ1-1; a weak D match, TRBD1 (6 bases). The germline V gene encodes CDR1 SGHAT and CDR2 FQNNGV. V lost 3 bases to trimming and J lost 1 base, with 15 bases between them. This CDR3 contains 16 residues. CDR3 nucleotides: TGTGCCAGCAGCTTCGATGGGTGGGGGGCGAACACTGAAGCTTTCTTT. Protein product: CASSFDGWGANTEAFF. Together with reference TRBV11-2 and TRBJ1-1, the CDR3 gives the full variable domain: EAGVAQSPRYKIIEKRQSVAFWCNPISGHATLYWYQQILGQGPKLLIQFQNNGVVDDSQLPKDRFSAERLKGVDSTLKIQPAKLEDSAVYLCASSFDGWGANTEAFFGQGTRLTVV.

This chain uses TRBV5-1 with TRBJ1-2, with D unclear. The CDR3 totals 13 residues. CDR1 is SGHRS, CDR2 YFSETQ, per germline. Trimming cost V 3 bases and J 7 bases, with 13 bases left between them. Here the CDR3 DNA reads TGCGCCAGCAGCTCTGCTCGGGAAGGTGGCTACACCTTC. It encodes CASSSAREGGYTF. The entire variable domain, with the rest obtained from reference TRBV5-1 and TRBJ1-2, is as follows: KAGVTQTPRYLIKTRGQQVTLSCSPISGHRSVSWYQQTPGQGLQFLFEYFSETQRNKGNFPGRFSGRQFSNSRSEMNVSTLELGDSALYLCASSSAREGGYTFGSGTRLTVV.

The rearrangement links TRBV4-1 to TRBJ2-4; weak D call: TRBD1 (6 bases). Trimming cost V 0 bases and J 1 base, with 13 bases left between them. The CDR3 extends over 17 amino acids. Germline CDR1 and CDR2: MGHRA and YSYEKL. The CDR3 coding sequence is TGCGCCAGCAGCCAAGAACGGCAGGGGAAGGCCAAAAACATTCAGTACTTC. Its protein product is CASSQERQGKAKNIQYF.

This clonotype appeared a few times. The J gene is TRBJ1-1, the V gene TRBV3-1; tentatively, D is TRBD1 (5 bases). This CDR3 region has 15 residues. Germline CDR1 and CDR2: LGHDT and YNNKEL (reference sequence). V shed 1 base and J shed 1 base, with 10 bases lying between them. The CDR3 loop reads CASSQAGTENTEAFF. The CDR3 DNA reads as TGTGCCAGCAGCCAAGCCGGGACGGAGAACACTGAAGCTTTCTTT.